The 8 T cell receptor beta chains below come from one sample, sequenced in a study of chemoradiotherapy in HPV16-positive cancers. Libraries were prepared by immunoSEQ multiplex PCR; TCRdb keeps only in-frame clonotypes and omits some of them. This repertoire shows roughly 8,300 clones, around 88% found once; its top ten account for 11% to 15%. This sample comprised blood, obtained from a patient who underwent chemoradiotherapy. The source is a human donor with HPV-associated anogenital cancer.

The genes are TRBV6-6 and TRBJ2-7, with 8 bases identical to TRBD1. Germline CDR1 is MNHNY and CDR2 is SVGAGI (reference sequence). J lost 3 bases, V lost 5 bases, and 6 bases had no gene match. CDR3 length: 14 residues. The CDR3 region is CASSRTGSNYEQYF. The DNA of the CDR3 is TGTGCCAGCAGTAGGACAGGGTCTAACTACGAGCAGTACTTC.

The sample holds a few counts of this clone. The J gene is TRBJ2-2, the V gene TRBV7-9, with D unresolved. The CDR3 is 15 residues long. Germline V gene lookup returns CDR1 SEHNR and CDR2 FQNEAQ (reference sequence). The V and J ends lost 1 base and 1 base respectively, with 7 bases between them. CDR3 residues: CASSLGSGNTGELFF. In DNA, the CDR3 is TGTGCCAGCAGCTTAGGTTCGGGGAACACCGGGGAGCTGTTTTTT.

V usage is TRBV19 and J usage is TRBJ2-5; 11 positions agree with TRBD1. Germline V CDR1 and CDR2: LNHDA, SQIVND (reference sequence). The CDR3 has 15 amino acids. J lost 5 bases, V lost 5 bases, and 7 bases had no gene match. The CDR3 here is CASSSDRGPTETQYF. The CDR3 DNA reads TGTGCCAGTAGTTCGGACAGGGGGCCCACCGAGACCCAGTACTTC.

The chain has TRBV27 and TRBJ1-5; a weak D match, TRBD1 (5 bases). The germline V and J ends were trimmed by 8 bases and 1 base, with 18 bases remaining between them. Per the germline V gene, CDR1 is MNHEY and CDR2 is SMNVEV (reference sequence). The CDR3 is 16 amino acids. CDR3 protein: CASSTIQGGSNQPQHF. The CDR3 nucleotides are TGTGCCAGCTCGACGATCCAGGGAGGGAGCAATCAGCCCCAGCATTTT.

The chain links TRBV5-1 to TRBJ1-2; 8 bases align to TRBD1. Germline CDR1 and CDR2: SGHRS and YFSETQ. There are 16 residues in the CDR3. J gave up 9 bases and V 0 bases, and 13 bases lay outside the gene matches. The CDR3 reads CASSLELGQASIRYTF. Here the CDR3 DNA reads TGCGCCAGCAGCTTGGAATTGGGACAGGCCTCTATTCGCTACACCTTC.

The V gene is TRBV7-6, the J gene TRBJ1-2, with TRBD1 identical over 8 bases. This CDR3 has 15 amino acids. The germline CDR1 and CDR2 sequences are SGHVS and FNYEAQ. After removal of 1 base from V and 1 base from J, the junction contained 2 bases not matched to a gene. This chain's CDR3 is CASSLGDRINYGYTF. DNA for the CDR3: TGTGCCAGCAGCTTAGGGGACAGGATTAACTATGGCTACACCTTC.

V is TRBV18 and J is TRBJ1-1; the D is unclear. Trimming pared 2 bases from V and 3 bases from J, leaving 10 bases between. The CDR3 has 14 amino acids. The germline V gene encodes CDR1 KGHSH and CDR2 LQKENI. In nucleotides, the CDR3 is TGTGCCAGCTCACCAGCGGGAACAGACACTGAAGCTTTCTTT. Translation: CASSPAGTDTEAFF.

A few counts support this clone. The chain couples TRBV4-3 to TRBJ2-1; possibly TRBD1 for D (6 bases). CDR3 length: 13 amino acids. V lost 2 bases to trimming and J lost 9 bases, with 11 bases between them. Germline V lookup: CDR1 LGHNA, CDR2 YSLEER. CDR3 sequence reads: CASSQSVGGEQFF. The CDR3 nucleotides read TGCGCCAGCAGCCAATCCGTAGGGGGTGAGCAGTTCTTC.